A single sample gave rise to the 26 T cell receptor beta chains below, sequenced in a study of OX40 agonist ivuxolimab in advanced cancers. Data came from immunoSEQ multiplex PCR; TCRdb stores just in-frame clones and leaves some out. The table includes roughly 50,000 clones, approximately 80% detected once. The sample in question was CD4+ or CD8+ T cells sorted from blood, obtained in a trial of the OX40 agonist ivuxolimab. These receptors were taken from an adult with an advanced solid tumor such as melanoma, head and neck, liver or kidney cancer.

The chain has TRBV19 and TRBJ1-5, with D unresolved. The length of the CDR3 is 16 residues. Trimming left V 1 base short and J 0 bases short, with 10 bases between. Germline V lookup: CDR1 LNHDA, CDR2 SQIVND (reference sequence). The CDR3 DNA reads TGTGCCAGTAGTATAGGGGGAGTTCATAGCAATCAGCCCCAGCATTTT. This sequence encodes CASSIGGVHSNQPQHF.

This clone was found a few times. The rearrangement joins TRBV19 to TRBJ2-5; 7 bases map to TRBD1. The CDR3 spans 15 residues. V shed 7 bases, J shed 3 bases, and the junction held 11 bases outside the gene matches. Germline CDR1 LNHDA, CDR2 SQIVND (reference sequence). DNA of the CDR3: TGTGCCAGTACTCTCCACAGGGGCAAAGAAGAGACCCAGTACTTC. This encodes CASTLHRGKEETQYF. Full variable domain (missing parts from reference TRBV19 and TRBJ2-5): DGGITQSPKYLFRKEGQNVTLSCEQNLNHDAMYWYRQDPGQGLRLIYYSQIVNDFQKGDIAEGYSVSREKKESFPLTVTSAQKNPTAFYLCASTLHRGKEETQYFGPGTRLLVL.

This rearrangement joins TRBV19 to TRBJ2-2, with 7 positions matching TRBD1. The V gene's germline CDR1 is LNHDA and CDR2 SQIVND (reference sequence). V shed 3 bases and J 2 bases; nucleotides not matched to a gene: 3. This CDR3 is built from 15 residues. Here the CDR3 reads CASSITGVNTGELFF. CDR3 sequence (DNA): TGTGCCAGTAGTATTACAGGGGTCAACACCGGGGAGCTGTTTTTT.

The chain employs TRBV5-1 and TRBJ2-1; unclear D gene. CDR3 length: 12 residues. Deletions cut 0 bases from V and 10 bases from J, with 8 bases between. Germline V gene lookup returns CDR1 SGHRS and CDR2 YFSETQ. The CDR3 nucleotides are TGCGCCAGCAGCTTGGACGGGCGGGAGCAGTTCTTC. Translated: CASSLDGREQFF.

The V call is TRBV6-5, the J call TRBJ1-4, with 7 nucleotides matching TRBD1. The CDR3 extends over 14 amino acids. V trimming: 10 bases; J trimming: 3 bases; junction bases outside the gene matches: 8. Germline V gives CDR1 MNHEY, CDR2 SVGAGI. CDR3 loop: CATQVGTANEKLFF. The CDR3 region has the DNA TGTGCCACCCAAGTTGGGACAGCTAATGAAAAACTGTTTTTT.

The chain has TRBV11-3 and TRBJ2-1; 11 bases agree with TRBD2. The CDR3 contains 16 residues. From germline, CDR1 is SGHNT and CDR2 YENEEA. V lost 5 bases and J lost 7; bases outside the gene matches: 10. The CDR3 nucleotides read TGTGCCAGCAGCCGTGGTAGCGGGAGGGCCATGAATGAGCAGTTCTTC. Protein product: CASSRGSGRAMNEQFF.

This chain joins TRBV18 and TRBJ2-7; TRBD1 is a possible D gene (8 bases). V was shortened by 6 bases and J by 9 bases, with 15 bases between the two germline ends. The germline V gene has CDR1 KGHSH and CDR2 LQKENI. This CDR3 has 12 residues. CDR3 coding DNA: TGTGCCAGCTCGCCGACAGGGGAGGGGCAGTACTTC. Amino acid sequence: CASSPTGEGQYF.

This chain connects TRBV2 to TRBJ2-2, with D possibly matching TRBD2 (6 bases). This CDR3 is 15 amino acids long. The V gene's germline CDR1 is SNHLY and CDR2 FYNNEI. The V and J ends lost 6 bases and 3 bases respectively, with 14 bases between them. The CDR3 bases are TGTGCCAGCAGGCAAGCCGGGACTGACACCGGGGAGCTGTTTTTT. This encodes CASRQAGTDTGELFF.

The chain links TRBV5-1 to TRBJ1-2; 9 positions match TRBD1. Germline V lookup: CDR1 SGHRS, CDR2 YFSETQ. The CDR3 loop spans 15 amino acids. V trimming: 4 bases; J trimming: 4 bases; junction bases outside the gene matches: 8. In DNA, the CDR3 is TGCGCCAGCAGCGCTACAGGGGGCTCGGCCTATGGCTACACCTTC. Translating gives CASSATGGSAYGYTF. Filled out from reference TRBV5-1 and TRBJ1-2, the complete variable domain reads KAGVTQTPRYLIKTRGQQVTLSCSPISGHRSVSWYQQTPGQGLQFLFEYFSETQRNKGNFPGRFSGRQFSNSRSEMNVSTLELGDSALYLCASSATGGSAYGYTFGSGTRLTVV.

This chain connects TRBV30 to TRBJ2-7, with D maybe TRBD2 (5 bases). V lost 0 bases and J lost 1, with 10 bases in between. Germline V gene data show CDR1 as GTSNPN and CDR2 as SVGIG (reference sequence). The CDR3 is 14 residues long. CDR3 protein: CAWSVRWESYEQYF. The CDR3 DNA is TGTGCCTGGAGTGTACGTTGGGAGTCCTACGAGCAGTACTTC.

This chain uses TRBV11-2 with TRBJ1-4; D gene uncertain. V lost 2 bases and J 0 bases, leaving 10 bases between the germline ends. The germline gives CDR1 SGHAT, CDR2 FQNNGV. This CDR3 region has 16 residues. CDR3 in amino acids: CASSLRQITTNEKLFF. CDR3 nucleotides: TGTGCCAGCAGCTTACGACAAATAACAACTAATGAAAAACTGTTTTTT.

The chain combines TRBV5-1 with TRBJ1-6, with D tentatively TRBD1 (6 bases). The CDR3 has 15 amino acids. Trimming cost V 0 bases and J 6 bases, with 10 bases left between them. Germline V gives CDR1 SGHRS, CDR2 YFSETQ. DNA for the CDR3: TGCGCCAGCAGCTTGGAGGGGGGCGGTAATTCACCCCTCCACTTT. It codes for CASSLEGGGNSPLHF.

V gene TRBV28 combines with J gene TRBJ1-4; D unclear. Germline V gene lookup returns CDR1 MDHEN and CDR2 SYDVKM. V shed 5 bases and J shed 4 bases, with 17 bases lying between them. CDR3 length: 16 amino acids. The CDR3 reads CASSGKKGYYNEKLFF. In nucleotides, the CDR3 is TGTGCCAGCAGTGGGAAAAAGGGTTACTATAATGAAAAACTGTTTTTT.

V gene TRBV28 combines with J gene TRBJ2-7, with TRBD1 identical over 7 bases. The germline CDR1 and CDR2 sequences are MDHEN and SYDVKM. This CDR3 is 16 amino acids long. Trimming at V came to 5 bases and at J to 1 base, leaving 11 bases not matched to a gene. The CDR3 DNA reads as TGTGCCAGCAGTGACCTGACAGGGTGGGGGTCCTACGAGCAGTACTTC. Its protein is CASSDLTGWGSYEQYF.

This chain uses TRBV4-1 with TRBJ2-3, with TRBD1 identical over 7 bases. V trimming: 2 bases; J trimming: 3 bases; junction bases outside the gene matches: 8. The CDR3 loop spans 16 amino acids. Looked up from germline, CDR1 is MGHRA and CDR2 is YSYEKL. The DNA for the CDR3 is TGCGCCAGCAGCCAAACTGGGACAGAACGGACAGATACGCAGTATTTT. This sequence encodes CASSQTGTERTDTQYF.

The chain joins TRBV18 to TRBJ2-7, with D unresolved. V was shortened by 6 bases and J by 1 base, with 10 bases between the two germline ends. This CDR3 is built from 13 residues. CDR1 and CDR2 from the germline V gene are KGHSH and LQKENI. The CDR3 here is CASSLTDSYEQYF. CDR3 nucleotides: TGTGCCAGCTCTTTGACTGATTCCTACGAGCAGTACTTC.

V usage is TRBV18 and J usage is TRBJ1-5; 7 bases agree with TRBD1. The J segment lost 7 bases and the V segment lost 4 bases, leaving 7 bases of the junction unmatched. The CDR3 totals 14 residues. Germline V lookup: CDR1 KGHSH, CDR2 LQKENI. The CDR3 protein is CASSLQGVQQPQHF. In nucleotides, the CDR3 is TGTGCCAGCTCACTTCAGGGGGTTCAACAGCCCCAGCATTTT.

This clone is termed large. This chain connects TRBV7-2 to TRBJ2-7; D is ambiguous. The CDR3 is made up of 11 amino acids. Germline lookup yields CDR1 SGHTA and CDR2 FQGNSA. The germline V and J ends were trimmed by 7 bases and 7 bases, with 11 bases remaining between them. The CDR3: CASTLLGEQYF. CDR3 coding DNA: TGTGCCAGCACCCTCCTCGGTGAGCAGTACTTC.

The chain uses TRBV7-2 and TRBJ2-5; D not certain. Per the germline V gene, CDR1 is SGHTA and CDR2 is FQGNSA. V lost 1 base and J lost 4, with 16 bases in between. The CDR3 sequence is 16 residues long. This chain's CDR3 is CASSLGVPGGRETQYF. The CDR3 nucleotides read TGTGCCAGCAGCTTAGGGGTCCCGGGTGGTCGAGAGACCCAGTACTTC.

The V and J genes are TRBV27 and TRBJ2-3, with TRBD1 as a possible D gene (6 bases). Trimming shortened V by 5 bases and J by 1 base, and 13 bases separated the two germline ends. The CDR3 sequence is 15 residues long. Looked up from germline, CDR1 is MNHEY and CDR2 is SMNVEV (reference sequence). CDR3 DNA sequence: TGTGCCAGCAGTCCCAGGGGCTACGGCACAGATACGCAGTATTTT. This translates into CASSPRGYGTDTQYF.

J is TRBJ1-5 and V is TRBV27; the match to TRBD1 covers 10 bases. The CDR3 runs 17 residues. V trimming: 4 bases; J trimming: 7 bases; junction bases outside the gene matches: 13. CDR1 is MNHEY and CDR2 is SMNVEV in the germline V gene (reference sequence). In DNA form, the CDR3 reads TGTGCCAGCAGTTCGCTGCCGGGACAGGGGATTGGGCAGCCCCAGCATTTT. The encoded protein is CASSSLPGQGIGQPQHF.

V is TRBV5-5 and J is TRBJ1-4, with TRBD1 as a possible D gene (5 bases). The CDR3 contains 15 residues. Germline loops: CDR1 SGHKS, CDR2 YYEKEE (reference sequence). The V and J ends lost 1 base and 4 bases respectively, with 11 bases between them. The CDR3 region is CASSLWGSGNEKLFF. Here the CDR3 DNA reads TGTGCCAGCAGCTTGTGGGGGTCGGGTAATGAAAAACTGTTTTTT.

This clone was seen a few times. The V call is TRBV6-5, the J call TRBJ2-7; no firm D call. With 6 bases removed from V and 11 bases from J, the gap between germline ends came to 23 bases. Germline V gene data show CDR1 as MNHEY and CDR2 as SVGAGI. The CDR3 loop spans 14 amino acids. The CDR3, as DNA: TGTGCCAGCAGCTCGACGGTCCCCCAGGTCGTGGAGTACTTC. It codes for CASSSTVPQVVEYF.

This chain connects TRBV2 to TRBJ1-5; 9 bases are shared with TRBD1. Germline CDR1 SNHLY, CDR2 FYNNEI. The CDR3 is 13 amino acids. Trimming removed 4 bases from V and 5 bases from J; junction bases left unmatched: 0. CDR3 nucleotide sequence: TGTGCCAGCAGTGGGGACAGGGATCAGCCCCAGCATTTT. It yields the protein CASSGDRDQPQHF.

The CDR3 loop reads CASSLAVAGIETQYF. DNA for the CDR3: TGCGCCAGCAGCTTGGCCGTAGCGGGGATAGAGACCCAGTACTTC. The V call is TRBV5-1, the J call TRBJ2-5, with 8 positions matching TRBD2. The CDR3 loop spans 15 amino acids. With 0 bases clipped from V and 4 bases from J, the junction kept 5 bases outside the gene matches. The germline gives CDR1 SGHRS, CDR2 YFSETQ. The variable domain in full, with the rest retrieved from reference TRBV5-1 and TRBJ2-5, is KAGVTQTPRYLIKTRGQQVTLSCSPISGHRSVSWYQQTPGQGLQFLFEYFSETQRNKGNFPGRFSGRQFSNSRSEMNVSTLELGDSALYLCASSLAVAGIETQYFGPGTRLLVL.

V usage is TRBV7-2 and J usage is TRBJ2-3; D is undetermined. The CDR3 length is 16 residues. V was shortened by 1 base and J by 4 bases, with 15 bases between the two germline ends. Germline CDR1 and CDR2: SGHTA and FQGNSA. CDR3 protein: CASSLVPLFSADTQYF. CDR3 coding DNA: TGTGCCAGCAGCTTAGTGCCACTGTTTAGTGCAGATACGCAGTATTTT.